These 28 T cell receptor beta chains were sequenced from one sample in a study of T and B cells in COVID-19 patients. Blood genomic DNA input for TRB amplification was about 240-550 ng. BIOMED2 TRB-A/B primer pools were used in multiplex TRB PCR. TCRdb re-called the multiplex PCR reads with MiXCR, one entry per CDR3 protein. This repertoire shows roughly 23,000 distinct CDR3 sequences, roughly 27% found once; its top ten account for around 2.8%. Sample: blood. The receptors were sampled from a human donor who had recovered from COVID-19.

V and J are TRBV6-6 and TRBJ2-5, with 12 bases that match TRBD2. The J segment lost 1 base and the V segment lost 0 bases, leaving 0 bases of the junction unmatched. The germline gives CDR1 MNHNY, CDR2 SVGAGI (reference sequence). The CDR3 consists of 16 residues. The chain's CDR3 is CASSYSTSGGQETQYF. The CDR3, as DNA: TGTGCCAGCAGTTACTCGACTAGCGGGGGCCAAGAGACCCAGTACTTC.

In its sample, this clonotype is medium-sized. CDR3 amino acids: CSTTSGSPYEQYF. The DNA for the CDR3 is TGCAGCACCACTAGCGGGAGTCCGTACGAGCAGTACTTC. This chain uses TRBV29-1 with TRBJ2-7, with 11 bases that match TRBD2. The V segment lost 8 bases and the J segment 4 bases; nucleotides outside the gene matches: 7. The germline CDR1 and CDR2 sequences are SQVTM and ANQGSEA. There are 13 residues in the CDR3.

This clonotype counts as medium-sized. The chain is built from TRBV6-5 and TRBJ2-5; TRBD2 matches at 14 bases. From germline, CDR1 is MNHEY and CDR2 SVGAGI. CDR3 length: 14 residues. Losses at the gene ends were 6 bases for V and 7 bases for J; bases not matched to a gene: 4. CDR3 DNA sequence: TGTGCCAGCAGCGGACTAGCGGGGGGCACGACCCAGTACTTC. Protein product: CASSGLAGGTTQYF.

The V gene is TRBV6-5, the J gene TRBJ2-2; TRBD2 aligns across 7 bases. This CDR3 has 14 residues. Germline CDR1 and CDR2: MNHEY and SVGAGI. V was clipped by 8 bases and J by 5 bases; unmatched bases: 8. The CDR3 loop reads CASLGGRYTGELFF. The CDR3 nucleotides are TGTGCCAGCTTGGGAGGGAGGTATACCGGGGAGCTGTTTTTT.

This clonotype counts as medium-sized. CDR3 sequence: CATGGGTYEQYF. CDR3 DNA: TGTGCCACCGGGGGGGGGACCTACGAGCAGTACTTC. The chain couples TRBV6-5 to TRBJ2-7, with 8 positions matching TRBD2. The CDR3 has 12 residues. V was clipped by 10 bases and J by 2 bases; unmatched bases: 4. CDR1 is MNHEY, CDR2 SVGAGI, per germline.

This clonotype appeared a few times. V usage is TRBV18 and J usage is TRBJ2-5; 9 nucleotides line up with TRBD1. The V gene's germline CDR1 is KGHSH and CDR2 LQKENI. CDR3 length: 15 amino acids. Germline trimming cut 2 bases from V and 2 bases from J; bases unmatched to any gene: 3. CDR3 DNA sequence: TGTGCCAGCTCACCAGGGACAGGGAAACAAGAGACCCAGTACTTC. It encodes CASSPGTGKQETQYF. The full variable domain, completed using reference TRBV18 and TRBJ2-5, is NAGVMQNPRHLVRRRGQEARLRCSPMKGHSHVYWYRQLPEEGLKFMVYLQKENIIDESGMPKERFSAEFPKEGPSILRIQQVVRGDSAAYFCASSPGTGKQETQYFGPGTRLLVL.

This clonotype is deemed medium-sized. The chain employs TRBV11-1 and TRBJ2-5; no definite D call. V gave up 3 bases and J gave up 4 bases, with 9 bases separating them. The CDR3 consists of 13 residues. Per the germline V gene, CDR1 is SGHAT and CDR2 is FQDESV (reference sequence). The CDR3 spells CASSFVTTETQYF. The CDR3 coding sequence is TGTGCCAGCAGCTTCGTGACAACAGAGACCCAGTACTTC.

This clonotype was seen only a few times. The J gene is TRBJ2-1, the V gene TRBV25-1; D unresolved. The ends were cut back, 7 bases at V and 0 bases at J, with 7 bases in the middle. The CDR3 totals 13 residues. Looked up from germline, CDR1 is MGHDK and CDR2 is SYGVNS. CDR3 sequence: CASTQSSYNEQFF. CDR3 DNA: TGTGCCAGCACGCAGAGCTCCTACAATGAGCAGTTCTTC. The full variable domain, rest sourced from reference TRBV25-1 and TRBJ2-1, is EADIYQTPRYLVIGTGKKITLECSQTMGHDKMYWYQQDPGMELHLIHYSYGVNSTEKGDLSSESTVSRIRTEHFPLTLESARPSHTSQYLCASTQSSYNEQFFGPGTRLTVL.

The count of this clonotype is one. A read error is possible here, since a much larger clone lies one base away. J is TRBJ1-1 and V is TRBV19, with D possibly matching TRBD1 (5 bases). V lost 5 bases to trimming and J lost 8 bases, with 12 bases between them. This CDR3 has 12 amino acids. Germline-derived CDR1 and CDR2 are LNHDA and SQIVND (reference sequence). CDR3 DNA: TGTGCCAGTAGTCCAGACAGCCCCGAAGCTTTCTTT. This sequence encodes CASSPDSPEAFF.

By share, this clonotype ranks as medium-sized. The chain uses TRBV29-1 and TRBJ2-5, with a possible D match to TRBD1 (6 bases). The CDR3 totals 13 residues. CDR1 SQVTM and CDR2 ANQGSEA come from the germline V gene. V was pared by 3 bases and J by 4 bases, with 12 bases between. The chain's CDR3 is CSVERLGAETQYF. CDR3 nucleotide sequence: TGCAGCGTTGAGCGTTTGGGGGCAGAGACCCAGTACTTC.

CDR3 sequence (DNA): TGTGCCAGCAGTTCCTACGGGACACCGAACACCGGGGAGCTGTTTTTT. Translation: CASSSYGTPNTGELFF. This chain uses TRBV12-3 or TRBV12-4 with TRBJ2-2, with D maybe TRBD1 (6 bases). The V gene lost 4 bases and the J gene lost 0 bases, with 12 bases spanning the gap. The CDR3 has 16 amino acids.

Only a few counts were recorded for this clonotype. V usage is TRBV14 and J usage is TRBJ2-7, with D perhaps matching TRBD1 (6 bases). CDR3 length: 15 residues. Germline CDR1 SGHDN, CDR2 FVKESK. V gave up 2 bases and J gave up 3 bases, with 14 bases separating them. The CDR3 loop reads CASSQLTLGGYEQYF. The CDR3 region has the DNA TGTGCCAGCAGCCAACTGACCCTAGGGGGCTACGAGCAGTACTTC.

As regards this clonotype: Being one base from a much bigger clone, this may be a read error. The CDR3, as DNA: TGTGCCAGAAGTATCGGGACACCCTCCTACGAGCAGTACTTC. It specifies CARSIGTPSYEQYF. The chain carries TRBV19 and TRBJ2-7; D may be TRBD1 (6 bases). The CDR3 totals 14 residues. Germline CDR1 reads LNHDA; CDR2 reads SQIVND (reference sequence).

The rearrangement links TRBV15 to TRBJ1-3; no clear D gene. V gave up 3 bases and J gave up 0 bases, with 9 bases separating them. The CDR3 loop spans 15 amino acids. Germline CDR1 and CDR2: LNHNV and YYDKDF (reference sequence). The CDR3, as DNA: TGTGCCACCAGCAGGGACGGATTCTCTGGAAACACCATATATTTT. Translated, it gives CATSRDGFSGNTIYF. The complete variable domain, with remaining parts taken from reference TRBV15 and TRBJ1-3, reads DAMVIQNPRYQVTQFGKPVTLSCSQTLNHNVMYWYQQKSSQAPKLLFHYYDKDFNNEADTPDNFQSRRPNTSFCFLDIRSPGLGDTAMYLCATSRDGFSGNTIYFGEGSWLTVV.

The chain links TRBV7-9 to TRBJ2-5; D is possibly TRBD2 (5 bases). The germline CDR1 and CDR2 sequences are SEHNR and FQNEAQ (reference sequence). Trimming took off 8 bases at V and 1 base at J, with 11 bases between the two ends. The CDR3 runs to 13 residues. CDR3 in DNA: TGTGCCAGCTCCCCGGGGAGCCAAGAGACCCAGTACTTC. Translation gives CASSPGSQETQYF.

The chain uses TRBV6-5 and TRBJ2-2; 8 positions match TRBD1. Germline values: CDR1 MNHEY, CDR2 SVGAGI. Unmatched junction bases numbered 8, after V lost 7 bases and J lost 7 bases. This CDR3 has 14 residues. The CDR3 nucleotides read TGTGCCAGCATTGGGGCAGGGGGCGGCGGGGAGCTGTTTTTT. It codes for CASIGAGGGGELFF.

Notes on this clonotype: A much larger clone is a single base away; this may be a read error. The genes are TRBV19 and TRBJ2-1; D not resolved. Germline CDR1 reads LNHDA; CDR2 reads SQIVND (reference sequence). Deletions cut 4 bases from V and 5 bases from J, with 12 bases between. The CDR3 has 14 amino acids. The CDR3 DNA reads TGTGCCAGTAGTAAAGACTGGGAACACAATGAGCAGTTCTTC. Protein product: CASSKDWEHNEQFF.

This clonotype has a count of ten or more. This chain links TRBV18 with TRBJ2-2; D gene ambiguous. Trimming cost V 0 bases and J 1 base, with 6 bases left between them. The CDR3 loop spans 15 amino acids. The germline CDR1 and CDR2 sequences are KGHSH and LQKENI. CDR3 loop: CASSPPVQNTGELFF. Here the CDR3 DNA reads TGTGCCAGCTCACCACCTGTCCAGAACACCGGGGAGCTGTTTTTT.

This clonotype was counted a few times. The chain is built from TRBV30 and TRBJ2-2; 7 nucleotides line up with TRBD1. From germline, CDR1 is GTSNPN and CDR2 SVGIG (reference sequence). With V trimmed by 0 bases and J by 1 base, 5 bases remained unmatched. CDR3 length: 16 amino acids. CDR3 amino acids: CAWSVPGQVNTGELFF. In DNA, the CDR3 is TGTGCCTGGAGTGTACCAGGACAGGTGAACACCGGGGAGCTGTTTTTT.

Relative to its sample, this clonotype is medium-sized. The rearrangement links TRBV19 to TRBJ2-1, with 7 bases lining up with TRBD1. The length of the CDR3 is 14 residues. CDR1 is LNHDA, CDR2 SQIVND, per germline (reference sequence). V trimming: 6 bases; J trimming: 2 bases; junction bases outside the gene matches: 4. The CDR3 region has the DNA TGTGCCAGTAGCACCGGGACAGCCTACAATGAGCAGTTCTTC. Its translation: CASSTGTAYNEQFF. Full variable domain (missing parts from reference TRBV19 and TRBJ2-1): DGGITQSPKYLFRKEGQNVTLSCEQNLNHDAMYWYRQDPGQGLRLIYYSQIVNDFQKGDIAEGYSVSREKKESFPLTVTSAQKNPTAFYLCASSTGTAYNEQFFGPGTRLTVL.

This clonotype has only a few counts. As DNA, the CDR3 is TGTGCCAGCAGTTTAGGGCAGGGGGTCGAGAATGAGCAGTTCTTC. This codes for CASSLGQGVENEQFF. The chain couples TRBV28 to TRBJ2-1, with 7 nucleotides matching TRBD1. V gave up 2 bases and J gave up 7 bases; unmatched junction bases: 8. The germline V gene encodes CDR1 MDHEN and CDR2 SYDVKM. The CDR3 loop spans 15 amino acids.

Of note for this clonotype: A read error may account for a junction end that differs from germline. V is TRBV5-5 and J is TRBJ1-6, with D maybe TRBD1 (6 bases). Germline V CDR1 and CDR2: SGHKS, YYEKEE (reference sequence). This CDR3 comprises 16 residues. The CDR3 reads CASSFRSGTNSSPLHF. In nucleotides, the CDR3 is TGCGCCAGCAGCTTCCGTTCCGGGACAAACAGTTCACCCCTCCACTTT. Supplemented by reference TRBV5-5 and TRBJ1-6, the full variable domain reads DAGVTQSPTHLIKTRGQQVTLRCSPISGHKSVSWYQQVLGQGPQFIFQYYEKEERGRGNFPDRFSARQFPNYSSELNVNALLLGDSALYLCASSFRSGTNSSPLHFGNGTRLTVT.

This rearrangement joins TRBV7-9 to TRBJ1-5; D may be TRBD1 (6 bases). Germline assignment: CDR1 SEHNR and CDR2 FQNEAQ (reference sequence). V lost 5 bases and J 0 bases, leaving 8 bases between the germline ends. The length of the CDR3 is 14 residues. CDR3: CASSPDSSNQPQHF. As DNA, the CDR3 is TGTGCCAGCAGCCCGGACAGTAGCAATCAGCCCCAGCATTTT.

This clonotype was observed at least ten times. The chain has TRBV12-3 or TRBV12-4 and TRBJ2-3, with 7 bases lining up with TRBD2. This CDR3 is 15 amino acids long. The V segment lost 2 bases and the J segment 4 bases; nucleotides outside the gene matches: 6. In DNA, the CDR3 is TGTGCCAGCAGTTTAATGGCGGGAGCCGCAGATACGCAGTATTTT. Translation: CASSLMAGAADTQYF.

This clonotype was found a few times. The chain employs TRBV30 and TRBJ2-3, with 12 nucleotides matching TRBD2. With V trimmed by 3 bases and J by 7 bases, 5 bases remained unmatched. The CDR3 has 14 amino acids. CDR1 is GTSNPN, CDR2 SVGIG, per germline (reference sequence). CDR3 residues: CAWRLAGGRYTQYF. The CDR3 region has the DNA TGTGCCTGGAGGCTAGCGGGGGGGCGATATACGCAGTATTTT.

This clonotype is medium-sized. This chain connects TRBV27 to TRBJ2-2; D is undetermined. Trimming pared 3 bases from V and 1 base from J, leaving 9 bases between. In germline, CDR1 is MNHEY, CDR2 SMNVEV (reference sequence). This CDR3 is 15 amino acids long. CDR3 residues: CASSFEGGNTGELFF. In DNA, the CDR3 is TGTGCCAGCAGTTTCGAAGGCGGGAACACCGGGGAGCTGTTTTTT.

The chain uses TRBV7-9 and TRBJ1-2; D is perhaps TRBD1 (5 bases). V lost 2 bases and J lost 6, with 13 bases in between. The CDR3 contains 14 residues. CDR1 is SEHNR and CDR2 is FQNEAQ in the germline V gene (reference sequence). The CDR3 sequence: CASSLFEDTHGYTF. In nucleotides, the CDR3 is TGTGCCAGCAGCTTATTCGAGGACACCCATGGCTACACCTTC.

This clonotype showed up many times. V usage is TRBV19 and J usage is TRBJ2-2; 12 bases align to TRBD2. Germline CDR1 LNHDA, CDR2 SQIVND (reference sequence). The V segment lost 5 bases and the J segment 7 bases; nucleotides outside the gene matches: 5. The CDR3 is 15 amino acids. The CDR3 DNA reads as TGTGCCAGTAGTCGACTAGCGGGAGAGGTCGGGGAGCTGTTTTTT. It is translated as CASSRLAGEVGELFF.